This T cell receptor beta chain was observed in a study of memory CD4+ T cells and cytomegalovirus serostatus. Study context: This sample comes from healthy Belgian adults, several CMV seropositive, 24 seronegative.

Single viable CD3+CD4+CD8-CD45RO+ cells were sorted as the memory CD4+ T cells. Only in-frame clones appear in the TCRdb table, and some are missing; sequencing was by immunoSEQ multiplex PCR. The sample contains around 63,000 clones, about 80% of which appear only once. Findings and limits, study-wide: CMV serostatus prediction reached median AUC around 0.95, or 0.9 with US-trained model. The CMV-associated TCR signature appears largely within the CD4+ memory repertoire.

The CDR3 totals 13 residues. V lost 6 bases and J lost 2, with 8 bases in between. Germline V gene sequence: CDR1 MGHRA, CDR2 YSYEKL. To note about this clone: The antigen remains undetermined.

The genes are TRBV4-1 and TRBJ2-1; D ambiguous. This clonotype was sampled from an adult in good health and CMV-seropositive. Sequencing was done on a sample of memory CD4+ T cells from blood. CDR3 protein: CASRRATYNEQFF. DNA of the CDR3: TGCGCCAGCAGACGGGCGACCTACAATGAGCAGTTCTTC.